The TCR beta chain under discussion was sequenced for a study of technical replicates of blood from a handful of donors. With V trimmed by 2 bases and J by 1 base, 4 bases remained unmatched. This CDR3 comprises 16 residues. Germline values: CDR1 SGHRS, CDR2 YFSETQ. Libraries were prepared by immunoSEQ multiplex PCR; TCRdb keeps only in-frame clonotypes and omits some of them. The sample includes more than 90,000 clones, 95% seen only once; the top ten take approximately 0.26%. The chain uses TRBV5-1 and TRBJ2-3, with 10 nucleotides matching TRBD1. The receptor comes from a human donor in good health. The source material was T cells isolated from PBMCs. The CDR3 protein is CASSFSGTGGTDTQYF. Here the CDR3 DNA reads TGCGCCAGCAGCTTTTCCGGGACAGGGGGCACAGATACGCAGTATTTT.